A selection of T cell receptor beta chains follows, all from one sample in a study of CD8+ T cells in alopecia areata. The table came from immunoSEQ multiplex PCR; TCRdb's copy has only in-frame clones and leaves some out. This table has under 250,000 clones, 57% appearing once. The sequencing here drew on CD4+ T cells sorted from blood, taken at week 0. These receptors originate from a human donor with alopecia areata. Both conserved end residues are part of each CDR3. The D gene is left open where the match is weak.

j_call v_call d_call cdr3_aa
TRBJ2-3 TRBV29-1 NA CSAQALQGGRSF
TRBJ1-2 TRBV10-1 TRBD1 CASSEAGGRGYTF
TRBJ1-5 TRBV30 NA CAWSVEDSYSNQPQHF
TRBJ1-2 TRBV4-1 NA CASSPLGVGYTF
TRBJ1-4 TRBV19 NA CASKDWGLNEKLFF
TRBJ1-1 TRBV18 TRBD1 CASSPMTGRTTEAFF
TRBJ1-1 TRBV29-1 TRBD1 CSVERTGGNTEAFF
TRBJ1-2 TRBV20-1 NA CSVKEFSGYTF
TRBJ2-1 TRBV5-6 TRBD2 CASSYNVGSGTYNEQFF
TRBJ2-7 TRBV7-6 TRBD2 CASSKGVGGDTLYEQYF
TRBJ1-5 TRBV18 NA CASSAGEVNQPQHF
TRBJ2-1 TRBV30 TRBD1 CAWGIGTVYNEQFF
TRBJ2-4 TRBV2 NA CASSEGGSGEGNIQYF
TRBJ2-7 TRBV30 NA CAWSRASISYEQYF
TRBJ1-1 TRBV30 TRBD1 CAWSRIDRVTEAFF
TRBJ1-1 TRBV5-1 NA CASSSQVEAFF
TRBJ1-6 TRBV18 NA CASSPPGRADSPLHF
TRBJ2-1 TRBV15 TRBD2 CATSREAGALGNEQFF
TRBJ1-2 TRBV29-1 NA CSVEEGDGYTF
TRBJ1-5 TRBV28 TRBD1 CASSLQGAGNQPQHF
TRBJ1-2 TRBV5-1 NA CASSLDRPVYPYGYTF
TRBJ1-5 TRBV7-2 TRBD1 CASSHKGQGSNQPQHF
TRBJ1-2 TRBV6-5 NA CASRGAWALYGYTF
TRBJ2-3 TRBV7-9 NA CASSLVGQGTADTQYF
TRBJ2-6 TRBV19 NA CASSKQVDVLTF
TRBJ2-5 TRBV15 TRBD2 CATSLGLAGAQETQYF
TRBJ2-7 TRBV29-1 NA CSGGTETYEQYF
TRBJ2-7 TRBV11-1 TRBD2 CASSYRDYSYEQYF
TRBJ2-1 TRBV18 NA CASSPEPYNEQFF
TRBJ1-5 TRBV9 NA CASNGGQRNQPQHF
TRBJ2-7 TRBV29-1 NA CSVRVPSGNSYEQYF
TRBJ1-1 TRBV5-6 TRBD1 CASSFRDRYTEAFF
TRBJ1-2 TRBV7-9 NA CASSPNMFYGYTF
TRBJ1-4 TRBV7-9 NA CASSPGGEKLFF
TRBJ1-2 TRBV6-5 NA CASSLNRAYGYTF
TRBJ2-1 TRBV7-9 TRBD2 CASSFGTSGRNEQFF
TRBJ2-7 TRBV5-1 NA CASSVSYTYEQYF
TRBJ2-1 TRBV11-2 NA CASSPTGNGGNEQFF
TRBJ2-7 TRBV4-2 TRBD2 CASSQVSSGATYEQYF
TRBJ1-2 TRBV18 TRBD1 CASSPGTGGNYGYTF
TRBJ1-1 TRBV15 NA CATSTTRNTEAFF
TRBJ1-2 TRBV14 NA CASSQTGIYGYTF
TRBJ1-4 TRBV4-1 TRBD1 CASSQERTGKLFF
TRBJ2-7 TRBV5-1 TRBD1 CASGTGTSYEQYF
TRBJ2-1 TRBV6-4 TRBD2 CASSGLAGGHNEQFF
TRBJ1-2 TRBV19 NA CASSLWEAVGYTF
TRBJ2-1 TRBV19 NA CASSIGGREQFF
TRBJ2-5 TRBV6-5 TRBD1 CASSYTGQGLETQYF
TRBJ1-4 TRBV6-5 TRBD1 CASSSGQANEKLFF
TRBJ1-2 TRBV6-5 NA CASRNPAGRGYTF
TRBJ1-2 TRBV30 NA CAWSVGDIGYTF
TRBJ1-1 TRBV15 NA CATSVTEAFF
TRBJ2-1 TRBV15 TRBD2 CATSRDPGGYNEQFF
TRBJ1-1 TRBV7-9 NA CASSSYGHGGTEAFF
TRBJ2-5 TRBV4-1 NA CASSQEPQETQYF